A single count supports the clone carrying this T cell receptor (beta chain). This sample was taken from a study of cytomegalovirus exposure and HLA in healthy donors. This CDR3 region has 15 residues. The ends were cut back, 0 bases at V and 8 bases at J, with 16 bases in the middle. CDR1 and CDR2 (germline): MGHRA, YSYEKL. Vbeta (60) and Jbeta (13) primers were used in the PCR. The repertoire was sequenced with immunoSEQ multiplex PCR; TCRdb's copy has only in-frame clones and lacks some. The sample records under 200,000 clones, roughly 80% being singletons. Specimen: PBMCs. This receptor was identified in a man in his fifties in good health and CMV-seronegative. The chain recombines TRBV4-1 with TRBJ1-2, with a tentative D call TRBD1 (5 bases). The CDR3 sequence is CASSQDRGGTVGYTF. For the CDR3, the DNA is TGCGCCAGCAGCCAAGATCGGGGGGGGACGGTGGGCTACACCTTC.